This TCR beta chain appears in the sequencing data of a study of blood T cells in healthy people across ages. Trimming stripped 7 bases from V and 0 bases from J, with 19 bases between. CDR1 is LGHNT and CDR2 is FRNRAP in the germline V gene. The length of the CDR3 is 16 residues. Then a second PCR, running about 6 to 12 cycles, was carried out with a sample-barcoded 5' primer and a J-beta primer mix. A single record per CDR3 protein comes from TCRdb applying MiXCR to the 5' RACE reads. There are fewer than 2,000,000 distinct CDR3 sequences in the sample; 34% occur only once, and over 9% lies in the top ten. This clonotype was seen only a few times.

Source material: blood. This TCR derives from a woman in her twenties or thirties in good health. The genes are TRBV12-5 and TRBJ2-7, with D hard to call. This CDR3 is CASAISPVMASYEQYF. CDR3 nucleotides: TGTGCTAGTGCTATTAGTCCGGTGATGGCCTCCTACGAGCAGTACTTC. Drawing the rest from reference TRBV12-5 and TRBJ2-7, the complete variable domain is DARVTQTPRHKVTEMGQEVTMRCQPILGHNTVFWYRQTMMQGLELLAYFRNRAPLDDSGMPKDRFSAEMPDATLATLKIQPSEPRDSAVYFCASAISPVMASYEQYFGPGTRLTVT.